These 30 T cell receptor beta chains originate from one sample sequenced in a study of T-cell reconstitution after alpha-beta-depleted transplantation in children. Unique molecular identifiers were built into the TCRbeta library. TCRdb reprocessed the PCR reads via MiXCR and lists one record per CDR3 protein. Here the sample spans roughly 610,000 distinct CDR3 sequences, over 9.5% being singletons. The specimen comprised PBMCs from the stem cell graft donor, sampled from the stem cell graft. These receptors were obtained from a human donor who donated a stem cell graft to a child with acute myeloid leukemia.

This chain connects TRBV28 to TRBJ1-5; no clear D. The CDR3 consists of 16 residues. Germline V gene data show CDR1 as MDHEN and CDR2 as SYDVKM. Trimming stripped 5 bases from V and 6 bases from J, with 20 bases between. CDR3 loop: CASSERVGSGSQPQHF. The CDR3 DNA sequence: TGTGCCAGCAGTGAAAGGGTCGGCAGCGGGTCTCAGCCCCAGCATTTT.

This rearrangement joins TRBV6-5 to TRBJ1-5; TRBD1 is a possible D gene (6 bases). The CDR3 covers 16 residues. Germline values: CDR1 MNHEY, CDR2 SVGAGI. V lost 7 bases and J lost 6, with 22 bases in between. The CDR3 bases are TGTGCCAGCACTACAGACCTGGGGGCTGATTTTCAGCCCCAGCATTTT. Translating it yields CASTTDLGADFQPQHF.

As regards this clonotype: As the CDR3 is not closed by the conserved phenylalanine or tryptophan, this likely results from a read error. CDR3 region: CASSVAGTYEQYC. CDR3 bases: TGTGCCAGCAGTGTAGCGGGGACCTACGAGCAGTACTGC. The chain is built from TRBV27 and TRBJ2-7; 8 nucleotides match TRBD2. The CDR3 has 13 residues. V trimming: 5 bases; J trimming: 2 bases; junction bases outside the gene matches: 2. CDR1 is MNHEY and CDR2 is SMNVEV in the germline V gene (reference sequence).

This clonotype has a handful of counts. The rearrangement links TRBV20-1 to TRBJ2-7; no reliable D call. CDR1 and CDR2 (germline): DFQATT, SNEGSKA (reference sequence). The CDR3 has 15 amino acids. The CDR3 loop is CSAPRVGESSYEQYF. In DNA, the CDR3 is TGCAGCGCCCCTCGGGTTGGGGAAAGCTCCTACGAGCAGTACTTC.

This clonotype has ten or more counts. The chain couples TRBV28 to TRBJ2-7; 15 positions match TRBD2. The germline V gene has CDR1 MDHEN and CDR2 SYDVKM. Trimming took 5 bases from V and 4 from J; bases not matched to a gene: 12. The CDR3 covers 18 residues. The DNA for the CDR3 is TGTGCCAGCAGTACCCTCCCGGGACTAGCGGGAGGCTTTTACGAGCAGTACTTC. It specifies CASSTLPGLAGGFYEQYF.

This clonotype has more than one count but fewer than ten. This chain uses TRBV20-1 with TRBJ1-2; D uncertain. V was cut by 6 bases and J by 0 bases, with 14 bases left in between. Germline V gene data show CDR1 as DFQATT and CDR2 as SNEGSKA (reference sequence). The CDR3 extends over 14 amino acids. The CDR3 reads CSAPGAGANYGYTF. The DNA of the CDR3 is TGCAGTGCCCCAGGAGCAGGAGCTAACTATGGCTACACCTTC.

This clonotype has more than one count but fewer than ten. V and J are TRBV5-1 and TRBJ2-7; 7 bases are shared with TRBD1. There are 15 residues in the CDR3. Germline CDR1 reads SGHRS; CDR2 reads YFSETQ. V shed 2 bases and J 2 bases; nucleotides not matched to a gene: 7. CDR3 DNA: TGCGCCAGCAGCTTCACAGGGGATGGGACCTACGAGCAGTACTTC. Amino acids: CASSFTGDGTYEQYF. The full variable domain, rest sourced from reference TRBV5-1 and TRBJ2-7, is KAGVTQTPRYLIKTRGQQVTLSCSPISGHRSVSWYQQTPGQGLQFLFEYFSETQRNKGNFPGRFSGRQFSNSRSEMNVSTLELGDSALYLCASSFTGDGTYEQYFGPGTRLTVT.

For the CDR3, the DNA is TGTGCCAGCCTCCCCTCCGTCGAAACTAATGAAAAACTGTTTTTT. It specifies CASLPSVETNEKLFF. This chain links TRBV6-1 with TRBJ1-4; D unclear. Germline CDR1 and CDR2: MNHNS and SASEGT. Trimming removed 8 bases from V and 1 base from J, with 14 bases in between. The CDR3 covers 15 residues.

This clonotype was counted at least ten times. The genes are TRBV7-2 and TRBJ2-7, with 8 bases lining up with TRBD2. Germline loops: CDR1 SGHTA, CDR2 FQGNSA. The ends lost 4 bases at V and 6 bases at J; junction bases unmatched: 5. The CDR3 sequence is 13 residues long. The CDR3 sequence: CASSSRTSTEQYF. CDR3 coding DNA: TGTGCCAGCAGCTCGCGGACTAGCACCGAGCAGTACTTC.

This sequence joins TRBV4-3 and TRBJ1-2; 7 bases agree with TRBD1. The junction had 2 bases not matched to a gene; V was cut back by 0 bases and J by 4 bases. Per the germline V gene, CDR1 is LGHNA and CDR2 is YSLEER. The CDR3 is 14 amino acids. CDR3 loop: CASSQETGTYGYTF. The CDR3 region has the DNA TGCGCCAGCAGCCAAGAGACAGGGACCTATGGCTACACCTTC.

The genes are TRBV7-9 and TRBJ2-1; unclear D gene. The CDR3 length is 14 residues. From germline, CDR1 is SEHNR and CDR2 FQNEAQ (reference sequence). V shed 2 bases and J shed 6 bases, with 11 bases lying between them. CDR3 nucleotides: TGTGCCAGCAGCTTAACATCACCCTCCAATGAGCAGTTCTTC. This encodes CASSLTSPSNEQFF.

The chain employs TRBV6-2 or TRBV6-3 and TRBJ2-1; 8 nucleotides align to TRBD2. This CDR3 is built from 19 residues. Looked up from germline, CDR1 is MNHEY and CDR2 is SVGEGT. The J segment lost 4 bases and the V segment lost 7 bases, leaving 21 bases of the junction unmatched. Here the CDR3 DNA reads TGTGCCAGCAACCCGACTCCGCGAGGGGGGAGCGGGAGATACAATGAGCAGTTCTTC. Translation gives CASNPTPRGGSGRYNEQFF.

This clonotype was seen at least ten times. V gene TRBV5-1 combines with J gene TRBJ2-3; 15 nucleotides line up with TRBD2. V was pared by 2 bases and J by 1 base, with 5 bases of the junction left unmatched. The CDR3 consists of 18 residues. Looked up from germline, CDR1 is SGHRS and CDR2 is YFSETQ. CDR3 sequence reads: CASSFGLAGGPGTDTQYF. The CDR3, as DNA: TGCGCCAGCAGCTTCGGACTAGCGGGAGGGCCGGGCACAGATACGCAGTATTTT.

The chain employs TRBV30 and TRBJ2-7; a possible D gene is TRBD2 (6 bases). Germline V lookup: CDR1 GTSNPN, CDR2 SVGIG (reference sequence). This CDR3 spans 11 amino acids. Trimming removed 4 bases from V and 6 bases from J, with 10 bases in between. The CDR3 nucleotides are TGTGCCTGGACCCGGGGGTTCGAGCAGTACTTC. Its translation is CAWTRGFEQYF.

This clonotype was counted at least ten times. The rearrangement uses TRBV7-6 and TRBJ2-1; TRBD1 matches 7 bases. This CDR3 is 17 amino acids long. Germline loops: CDR1 SGHVS, CDR2 FNYEAQ. Trimming at V came to 1 base and at J to 8 bases, leaving 14 bases not matched to a gene. The CDR3 loop reads CASSLGKPGQIIYEQFF. CDR3 sequence (DNA): TGTGCCAGCAGCTTAGGGAAACCGGGACAGATAATATATGAGCAGTTCTTC. Complete variable domain (other parts from reference TRBV7-6 and TRBJ2-1): GAGVSQSPRYKVTKRGQDVALRCDPISGHVSLYWYRQALGQGPEFLTYFNYEAQQDKSGLPNDRFSAERPEGSISTLTIQRTEQRDSAMYRCASSLGKPGQIIYEQFFGPGTRLTVL.

The rearrangement links TRBV6-1 to TRBJ2-7; D call uncertain. Germline CDR1 reads MNHNS; CDR2 reads SASEGT. The CDR3 is 15 residues long. The ends were cut back, 2 bases at V and 3 bases at J, with 14 bases in the middle. The CDR3 spells CASSESTTADYEQYF. The CDR3 nucleotides are TGTGCCAGCAGTGAATCAACGACGGCGGACTACGAGCAGTACTTC.

This clonotype showed up just a few times. Germline and junction disagree at one end, which may indicate a read error. The V gene is TRBV20-1, the J gene TRBJ2-3, with TRBD2 matching over 8 bases. Germline V gives CDR1 DFQATT, CDR2 SNEGSKA (reference sequence). This CDR3 has 17 amino acids. CDR3 DNA: TGCAGTGCCAGAGGTGGGTCGGCTAGCGGGAGCACAGATACGCAGTATTTT. Protein product: CSARGGSASGSTDTQYF.

The chain uses TRBV20-1 and TRBJ1-1; D is unresolved. This CDR3 has 11 amino acids. Germline loops: CDR1 DFQATT, CDR2 SNEGSKA (reference sequence). The DNA for the CDR3 is TGCAGGCCCAGCCCGAACACTGAAGCTTTCTTT. Amino acids: CRPSPNTEAFF.

This clonotype showed up just a few times. This chain uses TRBV7-6 with TRBJ2-2, with 10 bases lining up with TRBD2. Germline trimming cut 1 base from V and 8 bases from J; bases unmatched to any gene: 7. Germline assignment: CDR1 SGHVS and CDR2 FNYEAQ. The CDR3 is made up of 16 amino acids. CDR3 in amino acids: CASSLGTSGNEGELFF. In DNA, the CDR3 is TGTGCCAGCAGCTTAGGAACTAGCGGGAACGAGGGGGAGCTGTTTTTT.

V gene TRBV12-3 or TRBV12-4 combines with J gene TRBJ2-3; 14 bases are a match to TRBD2. This CDR3 contains 18 residues. J was trimmed by 3 bases and V by 8 bases; bases with no gene match: 13. In DNA form, the CDR3 reads TGTGCCAGCTGTTCACCGGGACTAGCGGGAGTGGGTACAGATACGCAGTATTTT. Protein product: CASCSPGLAGVGTDTQYF.

This clonotype was picked up a small number of times. The chain carries TRBV28 and TRBJ1-5, with D possibly being TRBD1 (5 bases). This CDR3 contains 15 residues. Per the germline V gene, CDR1 is MDHEN and CDR2 is SYDVKM. Deletions cut 5 bases from V and 4 bases from J, with 15 bases between. CDR3 loop: CASSGGGVLNQPQHF. CDR3 DNA: TGTGCCAGCAGTGGGGGAGGGGTTCTGAATCAGCCCCAGCATTTT.

This clonotype was counted ten times or more. This chain connects TRBV29-1 to TRBJ2-1; D is uncertain. This CDR3 spans 13 amino acids. Trimming took 4 bases from V and 1 from J, leaving 8 bases between them. Germline V gene lookup returns CDR1 SQVTM and CDR2 ANQGSEA. CDR3 nucleotide sequence: TGCAGCGTTGGTTGGTCGTCCTACAATGAGCAGTTCTTC. This gives the protein CSVGWSSYNEQFF.

The chain couples TRBV27 to TRBJ2-7; maybe TRBD2 (6 bases). Germline loops: CDR1 MNHEY, CDR2 SMNVEV (reference sequence). V gave up 2 bases and J gave up 0 bases, with 20 bases separating them. CDR3 length equals 18 residues. CDR3 sequence (DNA): TGTGCCAGCAGTTTAAAAACTAGCCACCCATCAAGCTCCTACGAGCAGTACTTC. Its translation: CASSLKTSHPSSSYEQYF.

The chain carries TRBV20-1 and TRBJ2-1; 9 bases agree with TRBD2. V trimming: 5 bases; J trimming: 7 bases; junction bases outside the gene matches: 12. CDR3 length: 15 amino acids. From germline, CDR1 is DFQATT and CDR2 SNEGSKA (reference sequence). The chain's CDR3 is CSAATEGSGRNEQFF. The CDR3 DNA follows: TGCAGTGCTGCAACGGAGGGTAGCGGGAGAAATGAGCAGTTCTTC.

This clonotype was picked up a small number of times. This chain uses TRBV29-1 with TRBJ2-1, with D possibly TRBD2 on 6 matching bases. The germline V gene has CDR1 SQVTM and CDR2 ANQGSEA. The CDR3 extends over 15 amino acids. The V gene lost 3 bases and the J gene lost 1 base, with 13 bases spanning the gap. CDR3 sequence reads: CSVEGGFGSYNEQFF. The DNA for the CDR3 is TGCAGCGTTGAGGGGGGTTTTGGATCCTACAATGAGCAGTTCTTC.

The chain joins TRBV6-2 or TRBV6-3 to TRBJ2-1; D remains ambiguous. Germline V gene sequence: CDR1 MNHEY, CDR2 SVGEGT. CDR3 length equals 12 residues. V lost 7 bases and J lost 7, with 11 bases in between. This CDR3 is CASTSQHNEQFF. The CDR3 coding sequence is TGTGCCAGCACCTCCCAGCATAATGAGCAGTTCTTC.

This clonotype was seen many times. The rearrangement links TRBV29-1 to TRBJ1-3; D remains ambiguous. Looked up from germline, CDR1 is SQVTM and CDR2 is ANQGSEA. V was pared by 4 bases and J by 1 base, with 8 bases between. The CDR3 covers 13 residues. CDR3 in DNA: TGCAGCGTTGTAGGTACGTCTGGAAACACCATATATTTT. It specifies CSVVGTSGNTIYF.

This clonotype has more than one count but fewer than ten. The genes are TRBV15 and TRBJ2-1; tentative D call: TRBD2 (6 bases). The V and J ends lost 0 bases and 6 bases respectively, with 18 bases between them. Germline-derived CDR1 and CDR2 are LNHNV and YYDKDF (reference sequence). CDR3 length: 17 residues. The CDR3 DNA is TGTGCCACCAGCAGAGATAAAGGCGGGGCCCTCGGCAATGAGCAGTTCTTC. Protein: CATSRDKGGALGNEQFF.

The chain joins TRBV28 to TRBJ2-6; weak D call: TRBD2 (6 bases). V lost 8 bases, J lost 4 bases, and 18 bases lay in between. In germline, CDR1 is MDHEN, CDR2 SYDVKM. CDR3 size: 16 residues. CDR3 sequence (DNA): TGTGCCAGCCGATGGGGCGGGGAACCCGGGGCCAACGTCCTGACTTTC. Translation: CASRWGGEPGANVLTF.

This clonotype was counted a few times. The V gene is TRBV3-1, the J gene TRBJ2-7, with a tentative D call TRBD2 (5 bases). CDR3 length: 14 amino acids. With 8 bases removed from V and 7 bases from J, the gap between germline ends came to 21 bases. The germline gives CDR1 LGHDT, CDR2 YNNKEL (reference sequence). The DNA of the CDR3 is TGTGCCAGCCCCGAGGGAAAAAGATCGGGGGAGCAGTACTTC. This codes for CASPEGKRSGEQYF.